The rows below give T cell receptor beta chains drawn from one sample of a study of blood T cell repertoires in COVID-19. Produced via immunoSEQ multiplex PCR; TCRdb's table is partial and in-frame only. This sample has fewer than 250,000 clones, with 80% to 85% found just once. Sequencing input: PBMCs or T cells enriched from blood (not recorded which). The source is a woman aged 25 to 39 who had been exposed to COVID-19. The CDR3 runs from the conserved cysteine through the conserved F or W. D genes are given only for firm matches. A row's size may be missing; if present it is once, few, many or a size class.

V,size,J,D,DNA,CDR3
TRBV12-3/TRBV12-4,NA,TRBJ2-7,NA,TGTGCCAGCAGCATCGGGAGCTCCTACGAGCAGTACTTC,CASSIGSSYEQYF
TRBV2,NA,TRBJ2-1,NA,TGTGCCAGCAGTGGAGTGAGTTTTAATGAGCAGTTCTTC,CASSGVSFNEQFF
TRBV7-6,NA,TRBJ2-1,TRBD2,TGTGCCAGCAGCTTAGGCAGCGGGGGCTCCTACAATGAGCAGTTCTTC,CASSLGSGGSYNEQFF
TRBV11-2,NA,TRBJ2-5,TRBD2,TGTGCCAGCTCCTCCCGGGGACTAGCGTTAGAAGAGACCCAGTACTTC,CASSSRGLALEETQYF
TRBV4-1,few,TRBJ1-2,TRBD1,TGCGCCAGCAGCCAAGATGAGGGACAGGGAGATGGCTACACCTTC,CASSQDEGQGDGYTF
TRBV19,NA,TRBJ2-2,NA,TGTGCCAGTAGTATCGGGGTGCGGGTCGCTAGGAACACCGGGGAGCTGTTTTTT,CASSIGVRVARNTGELFF
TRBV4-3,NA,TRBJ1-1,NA,TGCGCCAGCAGCCAAGCTCCGGGTTCGTGGAGCACTGAAGCTTTCTTT,CASSQAPGSWSTEAFF
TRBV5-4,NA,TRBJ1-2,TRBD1,TGTGCCAGCAGCTTGCCACAGGGGGATGGCTACACCTTC,CASSLPQGDGYTF
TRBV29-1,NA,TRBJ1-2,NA,TGCAGCGTTGAAGCCCCTCGCAGGGGAGGGTATGGCTACACCTTC,CSVEAPRRGGYGYTF
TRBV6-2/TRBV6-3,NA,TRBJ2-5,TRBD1,TGTGCCAGCAGTTACTCCTGGGACAGGGGAAACCAAGAGACCCAGTACTTC,CASSYSWDRGNQETQYF
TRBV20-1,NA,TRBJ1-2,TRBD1,TGCAGTGCCCGGGACAGATATGGCTACACCTTC,CSARDRYGYTF
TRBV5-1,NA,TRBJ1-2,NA,TGCGCCAGCAGCTTGTACGTCGGGGGAGGCTACACCTTC,CASSLYVGGGYTF
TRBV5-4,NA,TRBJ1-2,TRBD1,TGTGCCAGCAGCTTAGGACAGGGTGATAACTATGGCTACACCTTC,CASSLGQGDNYGYTF
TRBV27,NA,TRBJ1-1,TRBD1,TGTGCCAGCTTCCCTTGGACAGGGGGGCCGGGCACTGAAGCTTTCTTT,CASFPWTGGPGTEAFF
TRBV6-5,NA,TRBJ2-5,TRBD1,TGTGCCAGCAGTTACGGGACAGGGGGATACCAAGAGACCCAGTACTTC,CASSYGTGGYQETQYF
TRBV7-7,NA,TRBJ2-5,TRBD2,TGTGCTAGCAGCTTAAATGGGGGGGTCCAAGAGACCCAGTACTTC,CASSLNGGVQETQYF
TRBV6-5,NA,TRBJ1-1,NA,TGTGCCAGCAGTTCCTACAGGGAAGCGGTCACTGAAGCTTTCTTT,CASSSYREAVTEAFF
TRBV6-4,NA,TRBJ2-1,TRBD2,TGTGCCAGCAGCTCAGCGGGGGCCGTCAATGAGCAGTTCTTC,CASSSAGAVNEQFF
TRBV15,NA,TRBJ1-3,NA,TGTGCCACCAGCAGAGATCTCCAGGGTCCTGGAAACACCATATATTTT,CATSRDLQGPGNTIYF
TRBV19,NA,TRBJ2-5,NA,TGTGCCAGTAGTACCGGGTTGAGGGAGACCCAGTACTTC,CASSTGLRETQYF
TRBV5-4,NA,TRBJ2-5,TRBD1,TGTGCCAGCAGCTTGGAACAGGGGGCAGGAGAGACCCAGTACTTC,CASSLEQGAGETQYF
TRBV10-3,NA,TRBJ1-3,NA,TGTGCCATCGGGGCCACCGGAGCTGGAAACACCATATATTTT,CAIGATGAGNTIYF
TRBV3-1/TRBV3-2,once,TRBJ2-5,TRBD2,TGTGCCAGCAGCCACGCGGGGGGCCAAGAGACCCAGTACTTC,CASSHAGGQETQYF
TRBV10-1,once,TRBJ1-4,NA,TGCGCCAGCAGTGAGTCCTGGCGAGGGGAAAAACTGTTTTTT,CASSESWRGEKLFF
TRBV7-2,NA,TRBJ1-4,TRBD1,TGTGCCAGCAGCACTGACAGGGGGGCTGAAAAAAAACTGTTTTTT,CASSTDRGAEKKLFF
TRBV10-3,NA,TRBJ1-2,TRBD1,TGTGCCATCAGTGACAGGGGGCGGAATGGCTACACCTTC,CAISDRGRNGYTF
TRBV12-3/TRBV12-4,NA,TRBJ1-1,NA,TGTGCCAGCACTCGTCGGGGGGGCACTGAAGCTTTCTTT,CASTRRGGTEAFF
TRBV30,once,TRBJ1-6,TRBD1,TGTGCCTACGAGCCGGGACAGGGGGCCAATTCACCCCTCCACTTT,CAYEPGQGANSPLHF
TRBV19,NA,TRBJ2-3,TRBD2,TGTGCCAGTAGCCGTCAGGGACTAGCGCCAGATACGCAGTATTTT,CASSRQGLAPDTQYF
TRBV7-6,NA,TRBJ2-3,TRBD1,TGTGCCAGCAGCTTAGGGACAGGGACAGATACGCAGTATTTT,CASSLGTGTDTQYF
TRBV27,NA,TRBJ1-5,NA,TGTGCCAGCAGTCACTCGGACAGTCTGTCGAATCAGCCCCAGCATTTT,CASSHSDSLSNQPQHF
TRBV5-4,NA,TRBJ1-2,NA,TGTGCCAGCAGCTTGCAACTACAGGGAAGCAGTAATGGCTACACCTTC,CASSLQLQGSSNGYTF
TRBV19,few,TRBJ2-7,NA,TGTGCCACAACAGGGTTGCATTACGAGCAGTACTTC,CATTGLHYEQYF
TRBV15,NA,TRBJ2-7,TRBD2,TGTGCAGCCGGGCCGGGGGGGACCACCTACGAGCAGTACTTC,CAAGPGGTTYEQYF
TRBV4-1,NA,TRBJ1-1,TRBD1,TGCGCCAGCAGCCAAGGGGCCTCGACAGGGGAGTACACTGAAGCTTTCTTT,CASSQGASTGEYTEAFF
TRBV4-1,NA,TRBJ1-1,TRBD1,TGCGCCAGCAGCCATCCCGGGACAGCCTGGACTGAAGCTTTCTTT,CASSHPGTAWTEAFF
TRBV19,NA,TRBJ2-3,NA,TGTGCCAGTAGTCCTCGTTGGGCCACAGATACGCAGTATTTT,CASSPRWATDTQYF
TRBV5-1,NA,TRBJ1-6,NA,TGCGCCAGCAGCTTAGGAGACAGTTATTCACCCCTCCACTTT,CASSLGDSYSPLHF